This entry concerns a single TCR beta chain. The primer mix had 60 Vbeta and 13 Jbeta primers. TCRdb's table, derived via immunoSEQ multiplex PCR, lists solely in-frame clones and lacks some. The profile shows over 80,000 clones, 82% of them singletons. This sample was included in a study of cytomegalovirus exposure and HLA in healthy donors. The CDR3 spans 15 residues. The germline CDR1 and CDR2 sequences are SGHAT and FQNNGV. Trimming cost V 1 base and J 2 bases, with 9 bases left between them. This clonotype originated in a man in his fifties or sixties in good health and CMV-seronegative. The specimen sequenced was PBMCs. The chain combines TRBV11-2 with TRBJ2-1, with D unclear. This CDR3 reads CASSLVRFTYNEQFF. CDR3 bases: TGTGCCAGCAGCTTAGTCAGGTTCACCTACAATGAGCAGTTCTTC.